This T cell receptor (beta chain) was sequenced for a study of control samples from healthy donors and cancer patients. The table came from immunoSEQ multiplex PCR; TCRdb's copy has only in-frame clones and leaves some out. This listing includes some 180,000 clones. V was trimmed by 6 bases and J by 8 bases, leaving 13 bases between them. CDR3 length: 13 residues. CDR1 is MNHEY, CDR2 SVGAGI, per germline. The source material was blood. J is TRBJ1-4 and V is TRBV6-5; perhaps TRBD1 as D (6 bases). The sequence was collected from a woman in her twenties or thirties in good health. In nucleotides, the CDR3 is TGTGCCAGCAGCCAGGGGTGGAACGAAAAACTGTTTTTT. Residues: CASSQGWNEKLFF.